These 6 T cell receptor beta chains were sequenced from one sample in a study of cytomegalovirus exposure and HLA in healthy donors listed by TCRdb under 2017. Receptor libraries were prepared by the immunoSEQ multiplex PCR assay. TCRdb holds this immuneACCESS table with in-frame rearrangements only. Some clones are missing; in checked studies, unresolved V genes explain under half, and the rest has no known cause. This sample has 70,000 or so clones in its table, and approximately 94% of those were observed once. Approximately 1% of the sample belongs to the ten largest clones. The sample comprised PBMCs. These receptors all stem from a woman between 18 and 29 years old in good health and CMV-seronegative.

This rearrangement joins TRBV19 to TRBJ2-7; TRBD1 aligns across 11 bases. Germline loops: CDR1 LNHDA, CDR2 SQIVND (reference sequence). The V segment lost 2 bases and the J segment 5 bases; nucleotides outside the gene matches: 14. The CDR3 runs 18 residues. CDR3 sequence reads: CASSITKDRGLIRDEQYF. CDR3 bases: TGTGCCAGTAGTATAACTAAGGACAGGGGGCTCATTCGAGACGAGCAGTACTTC.

The chain couples TRBV19 to TRBJ2-1; D is possibly TRBD1 (5 bases). CDR3 size: 13 residues. CDR1 is LNHDA, CDR2 SQIVND, per germline (reference sequence). Trimming stripped 5 bases from V and 2 bases from J, with 7 bases between. The chain's CDR3 is CASSQGPYNEQFF. Here the CDR3 DNA reads TGTGCCAGTAGTCAGGGTCCCTACAATGAGCAGTTCTTC.

The gene calls are TRBV30 and TRBJ1-1; tentative D call: TRBD1 (5 bases). Trimming stripped 1 base from V and 1 base from J, with 10 bases between. This CDR3 has 14 residues. The germline gives CDR1 GTSNPN, CDR2 SVGIG (reference sequence). CDR3: CAWSGDSRNTEAFF. The CDR3, as DNA: TGTGCCTGGAGTGGAGACAGTAGGAACACTGAAGCTTTCTTT.

The gene calls are TRBV6-1 and TRBJ2-7; 7 bases line up with TRBD2. In germline, CDR1 is MNHNS, CDR2 SASEGT. The V gene end was trimmed by 2 bases and the J gene end by 1 base; junction bases not matched to a gene: 5. The CDR3 loop spans 15 amino acids. This CDR3 is CASSERLAESYEQYF. Written as DNA, the CDR3 is TGTGCCAGCAGTGAACGGCTAGCGGAGTCCTACGAGCAGTACTTC.

The chain is built from TRBV6-4 and TRBJ2-1, with 9 bases matching TRBD2. The length of the CDR3 is 15 residues. Per germline, CDR1 MRHNA and CDR2 SNTAGT. The J segment lost 2 bases and the V segment lost 4 bases, leaving 3 bases of the junction unmatched. The CDR3 nucleotides read TGTGCCAGCAGTGTGGTAGCGGGGGCCTACAATGAGCAGTTCTTC. Residues: CASSVVAGAYNEQFF.

The chain recombines TRBV4-1 with TRBJ2-7; a possible D gene is TRBD1 (6 bases). The CDR3 runs to 13 residues. The germline V and J ends were trimmed by 3 bases and 3 bases, with 9 bases remaining between them. Germline-derived CDR1 and CDR2 are MGHRA and YSYEKL. The CDR3 region has the DNA TGCGCCAGCAGCCAGAAAGGGGGCTACGAGCAGTACTTC. Its protein product is CASSQKGGYEQYF.